The 8 T cell receptor beta chains in this list originate from one sample, sequenced in a study of T cell responses to AZD1222 COVID-19 vaccine. Clones were read by immunoSEQ multiplex PCR, and TCRdb kept only the in-frame ones, dropping some. The data contain approximately 150,000 clones, 85% to 95% of them singletons. Sample: peripheral blood, taken after recovery from COVID-19. The source is an adult who had recovered from COVID-19.

This chain links TRBV11-2 with TRBJ1-2; D uncertain. The V and J ends lost 4 bases and 4 bases respectively, with 16 bases between them. From germline, CDR1 is SGHAT and CDR2 FQNNGV. CDR3 size: 15 residues. The CDR3 here is CASSSSGRLLYGYTF. Written as DNA, the CDR3 is TGTGCCAGCAGCTCCTCCGGACGGCTACTCTATGGCTACACCTTC.

The chain combines TRBV4-1 with TRBJ2-7, with D possibly TRBD1 on 6 matching bases. Germline loops: CDR1 MGHRA, CDR2 YSYEKL. V lost 1 base to trimming and J lost 4 bases, with 14 bases between them. The CDR3 is made up of 15 amino acids. The CDR3 sequence: CASSQVSQGNYEQYF. DNA for the CDR3: TGCGCCAGCAGCCAAGTTAGCCAGGGGAATTACGAGCAGTACTTC.

The V gene is TRBV7-9, the J gene TRBJ2-7; the D is unclear. CDR3 length: 12 residues. V lost 1 base and J lost 6, with 7 bases in between. From germline, CDR1 is SEHNR and CDR2 FQNEAQ (reference sequence). For the CDR3, the DNA is TGTGCCAGCAGCTTAGAAAGGGCCGAGCAGTACTTC. This codes for CASSLERAEQYF. The whole variable domain, remainder taken from reference TRBV7-9 and TRBJ2-7, is DTGVSQNPRHKITKRGQNVTFRCDPISEHNRLYWYRQTLGQGPEFLTYFQNEAQLEKSRLLSDRFSAERPKGSFSTLEIQRTEQGDSAMYLCASSLERAEQYFGPGTRLTVT.

This chain links TRBV6-5 with TRBJ1-1, with TRBD1 matching over 9 bases. Per the germline V gene, CDR1 is MNHEY and CDR2 is SVGAGI. V lost 5 bases, J lost 8 bases, and 6 bases stayed unmatched. There are 13 residues in the CDR3. This chain's CDR3 is CASSKTDRGEAFF. CDR3 nucleotides: TGTGCCAGCAGTAAAACGGACAGGGGCGAAGCTTTCTTT.

This chain uses TRBV6-1 with TRBJ1-1; D possibly corresponds to TRBD1 (6 bases). Deletions cut 0 bases from V and 10 bases from J, with 12 bases between. This CDR3 comprises 13 residues. Germline loops: CDR1 MNHNS, CDR2 SASEGT. CDR3 region: CASSEARGGRAFF. The CDR3 coding sequence is TGTGCCAGCAGTGAAGCCAGGGGAGGAAGAGCTTTCTTT.

The chain has TRBV4-1 and TRBJ1-5; no clear D gene. The germline V gene encodes CDR1 MGHRA and CDR2 YSYEKL. The CDR3 loop spans 15 amino acids. The V and J ends lost 1 base and 7 bases respectively, with 14 bases between them. This CDR3 reads CASSQGPLSQQPQHF. The CDR3 DNA follows: TGCGCCAGCAGCCAAGGACCGTTGAGCCAACAGCCCCAGCATTTT.

The chain joins TRBV3-1 (or the pseudogene TRBV3-2) to TRBJ2-7; D perhaps matches TRBD1 (6 bases). V lost 3 bases and J 3 bases, leaving 15 bases between the germline ends. Germline values: CDR1 LGHDT, CDR2 YNNKEL (reference sequence). The CDR3 consists of 15 residues. The chain's CDR3 is CASSHLGAAIYEQYF. CDR3 sequence (DNA): TGTGCCAGCAGCCACCTGGGGGCGGCCATCTACGAGCAGTACTTC.

This clone was seen only once. The chain joins TRBV21-1 to TRBJ2-7; TRBD1 reflects the table's D call only, with no check against the DNA. TRBV21-1 is a recognized pseudogene. The CDR3 loop spans 19 amino acids. CDR3 in amino acids: CASSKVIGERGTGNYEQYF. The CDR3 DNA reads as TGTGCCAGCAGCAAAGTTATCGGCGAAAGAGGGACAGGGAACTACGAGCAGTACTTC.